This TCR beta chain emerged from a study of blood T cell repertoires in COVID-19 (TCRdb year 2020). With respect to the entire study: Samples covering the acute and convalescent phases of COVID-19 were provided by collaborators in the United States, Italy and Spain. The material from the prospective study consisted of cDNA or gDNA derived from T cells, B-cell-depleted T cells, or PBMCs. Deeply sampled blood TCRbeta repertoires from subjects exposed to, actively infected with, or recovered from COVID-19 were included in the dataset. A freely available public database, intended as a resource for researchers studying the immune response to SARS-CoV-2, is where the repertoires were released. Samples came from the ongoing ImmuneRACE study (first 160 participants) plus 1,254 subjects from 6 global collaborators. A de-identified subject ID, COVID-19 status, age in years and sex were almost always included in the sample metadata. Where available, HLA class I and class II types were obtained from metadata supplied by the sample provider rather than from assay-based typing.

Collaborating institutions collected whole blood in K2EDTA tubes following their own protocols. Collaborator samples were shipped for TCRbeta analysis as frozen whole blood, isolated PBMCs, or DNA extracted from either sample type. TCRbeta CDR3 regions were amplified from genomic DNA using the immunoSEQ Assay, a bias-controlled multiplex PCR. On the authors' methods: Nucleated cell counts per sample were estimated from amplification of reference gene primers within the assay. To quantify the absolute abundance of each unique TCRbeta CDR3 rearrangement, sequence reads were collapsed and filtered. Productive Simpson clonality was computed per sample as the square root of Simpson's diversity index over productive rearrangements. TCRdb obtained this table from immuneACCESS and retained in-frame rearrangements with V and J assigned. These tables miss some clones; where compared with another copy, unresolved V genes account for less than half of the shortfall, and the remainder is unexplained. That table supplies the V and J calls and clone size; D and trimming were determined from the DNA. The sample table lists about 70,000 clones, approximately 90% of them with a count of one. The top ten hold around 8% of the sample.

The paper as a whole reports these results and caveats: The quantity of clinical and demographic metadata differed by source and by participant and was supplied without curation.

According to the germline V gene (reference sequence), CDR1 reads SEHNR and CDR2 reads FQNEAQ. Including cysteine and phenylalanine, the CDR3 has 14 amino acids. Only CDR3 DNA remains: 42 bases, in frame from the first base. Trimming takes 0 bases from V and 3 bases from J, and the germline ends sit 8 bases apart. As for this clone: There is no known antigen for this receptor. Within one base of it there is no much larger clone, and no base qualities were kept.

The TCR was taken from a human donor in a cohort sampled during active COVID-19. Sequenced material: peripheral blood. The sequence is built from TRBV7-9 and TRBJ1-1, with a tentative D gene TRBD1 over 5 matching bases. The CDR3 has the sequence CASSLAGGHTEAFF. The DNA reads TGTGCCAGCAGCTTAGCGGGGGGACACACTGAAGCTTTCTTT.